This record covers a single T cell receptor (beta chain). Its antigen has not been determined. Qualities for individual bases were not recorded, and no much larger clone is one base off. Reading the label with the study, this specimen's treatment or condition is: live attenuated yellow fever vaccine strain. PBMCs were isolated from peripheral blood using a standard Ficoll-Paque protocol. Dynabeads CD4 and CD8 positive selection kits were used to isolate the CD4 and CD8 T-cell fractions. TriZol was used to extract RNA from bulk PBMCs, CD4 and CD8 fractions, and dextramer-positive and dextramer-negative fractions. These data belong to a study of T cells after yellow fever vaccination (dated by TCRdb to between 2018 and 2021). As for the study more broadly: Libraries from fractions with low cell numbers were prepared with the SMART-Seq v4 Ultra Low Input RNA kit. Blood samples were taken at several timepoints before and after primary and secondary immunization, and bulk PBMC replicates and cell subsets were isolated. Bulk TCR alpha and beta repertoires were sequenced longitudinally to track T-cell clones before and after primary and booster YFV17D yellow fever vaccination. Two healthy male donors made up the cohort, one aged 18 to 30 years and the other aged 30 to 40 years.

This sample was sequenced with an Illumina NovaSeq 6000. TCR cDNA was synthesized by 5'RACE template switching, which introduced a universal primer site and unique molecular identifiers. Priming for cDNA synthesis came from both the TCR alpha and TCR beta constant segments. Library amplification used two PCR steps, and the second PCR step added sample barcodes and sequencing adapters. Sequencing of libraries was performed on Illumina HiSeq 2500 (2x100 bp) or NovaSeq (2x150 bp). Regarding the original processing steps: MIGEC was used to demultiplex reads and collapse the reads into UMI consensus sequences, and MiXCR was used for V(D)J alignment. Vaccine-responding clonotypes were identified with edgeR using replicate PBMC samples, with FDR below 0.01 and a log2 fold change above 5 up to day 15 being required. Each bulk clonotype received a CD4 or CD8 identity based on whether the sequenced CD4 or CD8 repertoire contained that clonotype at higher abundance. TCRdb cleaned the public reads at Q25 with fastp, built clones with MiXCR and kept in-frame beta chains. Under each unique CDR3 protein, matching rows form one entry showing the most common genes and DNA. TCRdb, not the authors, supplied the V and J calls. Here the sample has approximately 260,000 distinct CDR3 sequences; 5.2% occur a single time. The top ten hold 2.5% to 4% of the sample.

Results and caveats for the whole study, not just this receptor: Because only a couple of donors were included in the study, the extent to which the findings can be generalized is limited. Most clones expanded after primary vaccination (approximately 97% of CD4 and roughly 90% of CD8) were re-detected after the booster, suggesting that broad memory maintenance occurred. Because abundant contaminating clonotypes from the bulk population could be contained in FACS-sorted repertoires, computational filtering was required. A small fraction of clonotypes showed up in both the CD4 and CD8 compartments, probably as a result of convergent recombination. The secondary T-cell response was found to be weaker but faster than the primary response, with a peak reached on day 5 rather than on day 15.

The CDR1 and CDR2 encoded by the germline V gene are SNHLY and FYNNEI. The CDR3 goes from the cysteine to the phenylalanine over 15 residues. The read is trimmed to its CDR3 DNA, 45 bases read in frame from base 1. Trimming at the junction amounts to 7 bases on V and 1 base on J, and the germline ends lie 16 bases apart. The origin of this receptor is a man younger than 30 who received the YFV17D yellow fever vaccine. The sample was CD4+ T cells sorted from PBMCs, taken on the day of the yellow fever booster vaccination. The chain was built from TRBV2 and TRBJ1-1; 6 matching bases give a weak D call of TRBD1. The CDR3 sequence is CASTLLGAGNTEAFF. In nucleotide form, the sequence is TGTGCCAGCACTCTCCTGGGGGCAGGGAACACTGAAGCTTTCTTT. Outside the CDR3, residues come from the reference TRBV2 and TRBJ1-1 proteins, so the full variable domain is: EPEVTQTPSHQVTQMGQEVILRCVPISNHLYFYWYRQILGQKVEFLVSFYNNEISEKSEIFDDQFSVERPDGSNFTLKIRSTKLEDSAMYFCASTLLGAGNTEAFFGQGTRLTVV.